Shown below are 32 T cell receptor beta chains from a single sample sequenced in a study of cytomegalovirus exposure and HLA in healthy donors. The data were produced by immunoSEQ multiplex PCR, yet TCRdb's version contains in-frame clones alone and is incomplete. The table records 190,000 or so clones, around 82% of them present only once. Source material: PBMCs. All receptors come from a woman under 30 in good health and CMV-seropositive.

The chain carries TRBV14 and TRBJ2-3; a weak D match, TRBD2 (7 bases). This CDR3 is built from 13 residues. V was clipped by 11 bases and J by 4 bases, with 16 bases between them. Looked up from germline, CDR1 is SGHDN and CDR2 is FVKESK. CDR3 sequence (DNA): TGTGCCGTAAAAGGGGGGGGCGCAGATACGCAGTATTTT. It specifies CAVKGGGADTQYF.

V and J are TRBV5-8 and TRBJ1-5; possibly TRBD1 for D (6 bases). Between the trimmed V and J ends, which lost 0 bases and 6 bases, there was a span of 10 bases. The CDR3 has 14 amino acids. Germline V gene data show CDR1 as SGHTS and CDR2 as YDEGEE. CDR3 bases: TGTGCCAGCAGCTTGGTCCAGGGGAGTCAGCCCCAGCATTTT. Translation: CASSLVQGSQPQHF.

The V and J genes are TRBV11-3 and TRBJ2-7, with a possible D match to TRBD2 (6 bases). The V end was cut by 5 bases, the J end by 7 bases, with 33 bases between. This CDR3 contains 19 residues. The germline gives CDR1 SGHNT, CDR2 YENEEA. The CDR3, as DNA: TGTGCCAGCAGCCATATCCCCCTCCAGCCCGGGACTTTCCTTGCAGAGCAGTACTTC. It codes for CASSHIPLQPGTFLAEQYF.

The chain has TRBV5-1 and TRBJ2-3; 8 nucleotides agree with TRBD1. There are 15 residues in the CDR3. Trimming removed 0 bases from V and 5 bases from J; junction bases left unmatched: 5. Germline assignment: CDR1 SGHRS and CDR2 YFSETQ. The CDR3 DNA sequence: TGCGCCAGCAGCTTGGAAGGGACAGGCCAAGATACGCAGTATTTT. Translation: CASSLEGTGQDTQYF.

The chain carries TRBV7-6 and TRBJ2-7, with 16 bases fitting TRBD2. Trimming took 5 bases from V and 5 from J; bases not matched to a gene: 6. The CDR3 spans 16 residues. In germline, CDR1 is SGHVS, CDR2 FNYEAQ. The CDR3: CASSTGLAGGQHEQYF. The CDR3 DNA sequence: TGTGCCAGCAGCACGGGACTAGCGGGGGGGCAACACGAGCAGTACTTC. Looking up the rest from reference TRBV7-6 and TRBJ2-7 gives the full variable domain: GAGVSQSPRYKVTKRGQDVALRCDPISGHVSLYWYRQALGQGPEFLTYFNYEAQQDKSGLPNDRFSAERPEGSISTLTIQRTEQRDSAMYRCASSTGLAGGQHEQYFGPGTRLTVT.

V and J are TRBV18 and TRBJ2-7; 13 bases are shared with TRBD2. Germline CDR1 and CDR2: KGHSH and LQKENI. This CDR3 comprises 15 residues. J lost 12 bases, V lost 0 bases, and 8 bases had no gene match. The CDR3 sequence is CASSPPALAGGSLYF. The CDR3 nucleotides read TGTGCCAGCTCACCACCGGCACTAGCGGGGGGGAGTCTGTACTTC.

This clone was recorded only once. The chain is built from TRBV7-8 and TRBJ2-2; 9 positions agree with TRBD1. Unmatched junction bases numbered 10, after V lost 7 bases and J lost 4 bases. The CDR3 covers 16 residues. In germline, CDR1 is SGHVS, CDR2 FQNEAQ. CDR3 coding DNA: TGTGCCAGCACCCCCTTGGACAGGGGATTCACCGGGGAGCTGTTTTTT. Protein product: CASTPLDRGFTGELFF.

The chain recombines TRBV5-6 with TRBJ2-7; D gene unclear. CDR1 is SGHDT and CDR2 is YYEEEE in the germline V gene. CDR3 length equals 16 residues. Trimming left V 2 bases short and J 3 bases short, with 18 bases between. DNA of the CDR3: TGTGCCAGCAGCTTTCCTCGCGTCACCCCCTACTACGAGCAGTACTTC. Its protein product is CASSFPRVTPYYEQYF.

This clone occurred many times. The chain couples TRBV28 to TRBJ2-5; possible D gene TRBD1, 7 bases. Trimming pared 8 bases from V and 5 bases from J, leaving 15 bases between. The germline gives CDR1 MDHEN, CDR2 SYDVKM. The CDR3 runs to 13 residues. The CDR3 bases are TGTGCCAGCGGCCGGGCAGGGGGGGAGACCCAGTACTTC. Amino acid sequence: CASGRAGGETQYF. The full variable domain, with the rest looked up from reference TRBV28 and TRBJ2-5, is DVKVTQSSRYLVKRTGEKVFLECVQDMDHENMFWYRQDPGLGLRLIYFSYDVKMKEKGDIPEGYSVSREKKERFSLILESASTNQTSMYLCASGRAGGETQYFGPGTRLLVL.

This chain connects TRBV9 to TRBJ2-1; a possible D gene is TRBD2 (5 bases). V lost 2 bases and J 0 bases, leaving 15 bases between the germline ends. This CDR3 is 17 amino acids long. CDR1 and CDR2 (germline): SGDLS, YYNGEE. The CDR3 reads CASSVRGHLASYNEQFF. The CDR3 DNA reads as TGTGCCAGCAGCGTTCGAGGGCATCTAGCCTCCTACAATGAGCAGTTCTTC.

The chain is built from TRBV7-2 and TRBJ2-7, with D maybe TRBD1 (5 bases). Trimming removed 5 bases from V and 3 bases from J, with 8 bases in between. Germline lookup yields CDR1 SGHTA and CDR2 FQGNSA. This CDR3 has 12 residues. The CDR3 spells CASSGAIYEQYF. For the CDR3, the DNA is TGTGCCAGCAGCGGGGCTATCTACGAGCAGTACTTC.

The gene calls are TRBV9 and TRBJ2-7; maybe TRBD2 (6 bases). This CDR3 region has 13 residues. V was clipped by 0 bases and J by 6 bases, with 10 bases between them. Germline CDR1 reads SGDLS; CDR2 reads YYNGEE. In DNA, the CDR3 is TGTGCCAGCAGCGTAGTATTGGGGGGCGAGCAGTACTTC. Translated: CASSVVLGGEQYF.

The chain joins TRBV7-8 to TRBJ1-2, with D perhaps matching TRBD1 (5 bases). V lost 1 base and J 7 bases, leaving 16 bases between the germline ends. This CDR3 has 15 residues. Germline-derived CDR1 and CDR2 are SGHVS and FQNEAQ. The CDR3 DNA is TGTGCCAGCAGCTTAGGGGGCGAAGGGCAGGGTGGCTACACCTTC. Translating gives CASSLGGEGQGGYTF. The complete variable domain, with remaining parts taken from reference TRBV7-8 and TRBJ1-2, reads GAGVSQSPRYKVAKRGQDVALRCDPISGHVSLFWYQQALGQGPEFLTYFQNEAQLDKSGLPSDRFFAERPEGSVSTLKIQRTQQEDSAVYLCASSLGGEGQGGYTFGSGTRLTVV.

The chain couples TRBV7-2 to TRBJ1-6, with unresolved D. The CDR3 extends over 12 amino acids. Germline CDR1 is SGHTA and CDR2 is FQGNSA. The V gene lost 3 bases and the J gene lost 8 bases, with 5 bases spanning the gap. In nucleotides, the CDR3 is TGTGCCAGCAGCTTTCAGGATTCACCCCTCCACTTT. Its protein is CASSFQDSPLHF.

This clone was seen only once. This chain links TRBV7-8 with TRBJ1-1, with TRBD1 identical over 7 bases. The CDR3 contains 13 residues. V was pared by 4 bases and J by 7 bases, with 6 bases of the junction left unmatched. The V gene's germline CDR1 is SGHVS and CDR2 FQNEAQ. Written as DNA, the CDR3 is TGTGCCAGCAGCTCCGAGTGGGACAGTGAAGCTTTCTTT. Translation gives CASSSEWDSEAFF.

The rearrangement joins TRBV7-2 to TRBJ1-5; the D gene is possibly TRBD1 (6 bases). This CDR3 has 17 residues. Germline V CDR1 and CDR2: SGHTA, FQGNSA. Trimming took off 1 base at V and 8 bases at J, with 21 bases between the two ends. In nucleotides, the CDR3 is TGTGCCAGCAGCTTAGAGCCGGGACACCTCGAAATCAAGCCCCAGCATTTT. Residues: CASSLEPGHLEIKPQHF. The full variable domain, in which reference TRBV7-2 and TRBJ1-5 provide the parts outside the CDR3, is GAGVSQSPSNKVTEKGKDVELRCDPISGHTALYWYRQSLGQGLEFLIYFQGNSAPDKSGLPSDRFSAERTGGSVSTLTIQRTQQEDSAVYLCASSLEPGHLEIKPQHFGDGTRLSIL.

The rearrangement joins TRBV18 to TRBJ1-2; D remains unclear. The CDR3 has 15 amino acids. CDR1 is KGHSH and CDR2 is LQKENI in the germline V gene. Trimming removed 6 bases at V and 0 bases at J, with 14 bases between. The CDR3 here is CASSLDTNANYGYTF. The CDR3 DNA reads TGTGCCAGCTCCCTCGACACCAACGCTAACTATGGCTACACCTTC.

The chain links TRBV5-1 to TRBJ2-3, with D possibly TRBD2 on 5 matching bases. Per germline, CDR1 SGHRS and CDR2 YFSETQ. CDR3 length: 15 amino acids. V lost 5 bases and J 6 bases, leaving 19 bases between the germline ends. DNA of the CDR3: TGCGCCAGCAGAGAGGCGCGGACTGACGGGGATACGCAGTATTTT. Amino acids: CASREARTDGDTQYF. Based on the CDR3 plus reference TRBV5-1 and TRBJ2-3, the full variable domain is KAGVTQTPRYLIKTRGQQVTLSCSPISGHRSVSWYQQTPGQGLQFLFEYFSETQRNKGNFPGRFSGRQFSNSRSEMNVSTLELGDSALYLCASREARTDGDTQYFGPGTRLTVL.

The V call is TRBV11-2, the J call TRBJ1-3; D remains ambiguous. V was trimmed by 5 bases and J by 4 bases, leaving 12 bases between them. Germline V CDR1 and CDR2: SGHAT, FQNNGV. The CDR3 extends over 14 amino acids. The CDR3: CASSPHSAGNTIYF. The CDR3 DNA sequence: TGTGCCAGCAGCCCGCATAGTGCCGGAAACACCATATATTTT. Filled out from reference TRBV11-2 and TRBJ1-3, the complete variable domain reads EAGVAQSPRYKIIEKRQSVAFWCNPISGHATLYWYQQILGQGPKLLIQFQNNGVVDDSQLPKDRFSAERLKGVDSTLKIQPAKLEDSAVYLCASSPHSAGNTIYFGEGSWLTVV.

The CDR3 region is CASSPLTGDNNYGYTF. The CDR3 coding sequence is TGTGCCAGCTCACCACTTACAGGGGATAATAACTATGGCTACACCTTC. This chain uses TRBV18 with TRBJ1-2; TRBD1 agrees at 7 bases. V lost 1 base to trimming and J lost 1 base; unmatched junction nucleotides: 6. The CDR3 spans 16 residues. Germline V gives CDR1 KGHSH, CDR2 LQKENI.

The chain is built from TRBV4-1 and TRBJ1-2; TRBD1 agrees at 7 bases. Germline V gene sequence: CDR1 MGHRA, CDR2 YSYEKL. V lost 5 bases to trimming and J lost 5 bases; unmatched junction nucleotides: 8. CDR3 length: 14 amino acids. The CDR3 here is CASSYVGGWYGYTF. The DNA for the CDR3 is TGCGCCAGCAGCTATGTAGGGGGCTGGTATGGCTACACCTTC.

The chain is built from TRBV2 and TRBJ2-5, with 7 nucleotides matching TRBD2. Germline V gives CDR1 SNHLY, CDR2 FYNNEI. The ends lost 1 base at V and 5 bases at J; junction bases unmatched: 10. The CDR3 spans 16 residues. The CDR3 is CASSEERGIQRETQYF. CDR3 nucleotide sequence: TGTGCCAGCAGTGAAGAGCGGGGTATACAGAGGGAGACCCAGTACTTC. The full variable domain, with the rest looked up from reference TRBV2 and TRBJ2-5, is EPEVTQTPSHQVTQMGQEVILRCVPISNHLYFYWYRQILGQKVEFLVSFYNNEISEKSEIFDDQFSVERPDGSNFTLKIRSTKLEDSAMYFCASSEERGIQRETQYFGPGTRLLVL.

The CDR3 loop reads CASTEIGQGLYGYTF. The CDR3 DNA reads TGTGCCAGCACCGAGATAGGACAGGGTCTCTATGGCTACACCTTC. The chain links TRBV6-5 to TRBJ1-2; TRBD1 matches at 8 bases. CDR1 is MNHEY and CDR2 is SVGAGI in the germline V gene. After removal of 7 bases from V and 4 bases from J, the junction contained 11 bases not matched to a gene. CDR3 size: 15 residues.

This clone was found once. CDR3 amino acids: CASSNPGSGKLFF. Written as DNA, the CDR3 is TGTGCCAGCAGTAACCCGGGGAGCGGAAAACTGTTTTTT. The rearrangement joins TRBV7-8 to TRBJ1-4; D remains unclear. The germline V gene has CDR1 SGHVS and CDR2 FQNEAQ. The V and J ends lost 6 bases and 10 bases respectively, with 15 bases between them. CDR3 length: 13 amino acids.

The sample holds many counts of this clone. The chain carries TRBV6-8 and TRBJ2-7; 11 bases fit TRBD2. V was pared by 0 bases and J by 4 bases, with 8 bases of the junction left unmatched. The CDR3 sequence is 17 residues long. Germline CDR1 reads MNHGY; CDR2 reads SAAAGT. The CDR3 region is CASSYSSSGGAKYEQYF. The CDR3 DNA reads TGTGCCAGCAGTTACTCGAGTAGCGGGGGGGCCAAGTACGAGCAGTACTTC.

This sequence joins TRBV5-1 and TRBJ1-2; 7 nucleotides match TRBD1. The J segment lost 11 bases and the V segment lost 4 bases, leaving 8 bases of the junction unmatched. CDR3 length: 12 amino acids. Germline CDR1 reads SGHRS; CDR2 reads YFSETQ. The CDR3 nucleotides read TGCGCCAGCAGCCCAGCGACAGGGACGTACACCTTC. It is translated as CASSPATGTYTF.

CDR3 amino acids: CASSWGGTGLETQYF. CDR3 bases: TGTGCCAGCAGCTGGGGCGGGACAGGGCTAGAGACCCAGTACTTC. V and J are TRBV5-4 and TRBJ2-5, with TRBD1 matching 9 bases. Per the germline V gene, CDR1 is SGHNT and CDR2 is YYREEE (reference sequence). The CDR3 loop spans 15 amino acids. V gave up 3 bases and J gave up 4 bases; unmatched junction bases: 7.

This clone occurred many times. The chain links TRBV7-2 to TRBJ1-1; D ambiguous. The CDR3 runs 13 residues. V was trimmed by 2 bases and J by 0 bases, leaving 4 bases between them. Per the germline V gene, CDR1 is SGHTA and CDR2 is FQGNSA. The CDR3 bases are TGTGCCAGCAGCTTACAGATGAACACTGAAGCTTTCTTT. This codes for CASSLQMNTEAFF.

The gene calls are TRBV10-2 and TRBJ2-3; possibly TRBD2 for D (6 bases). The germline gives CDR1 WSHSY, CDR2 SAAADI. V was cut by 8 bases and J by 6 bases, with 18 bases left in between. CDR3 size: 14 residues. The CDR3 here is CASLRTGGDDTQYF. The CDR3, as DNA: TGCGCCAGCCTTCGGACTGGCGGGGATGATACGCAGTATTTT.

As regards this clone: One end of the junction varies from germline; a read error may be responsible. V usage is TRBV5-1 and J usage is TRBJ2-5; 10 nucleotides line up with TRBD1. The CDR3 extends over 13 amino acids. The germline CDR1 and CDR2 sequences are SGHRS and YFSETQ. CDR3 residues: CASSPGQGETRYF. CDR3 in DNA: TGCGCCAGCAGCCCTGGACAGGGGGAGACCCGGTACTTC.

The chain has TRBV25-1 and TRBJ2-2, with 7 bases matching TRBD1. The CDR3 runs to 14 residues. The germline gives CDR1 MGHDK, CDR2 SYGVNS. The V gene end was trimmed by 6 bases and the J gene end by 4 bases; junction bases not matched to a gene: 5. The CDR3 protein is CASRWGQSTGELFF. The CDR3 nucleotides read TGTGCCAGCAGGTGGGGACAGAGCACCGGGGAGCTGTTTTTT.

The chain employs TRBV28 and TRBJ1-2, with 7 bases aligning to TRBD1. In germline, CDR1 is MDHEN, CDR2 SYDVKM. The V and J ends lost 5 bases and 3 bases, in that order; junction bases with no gene match: 6. There are 14 residues in the CDR3. The CDR3 spells CASSHRDSHYGYTF. DNA for the CDR3: TGTGCCAGCAGTCACCGGGACAGCCACTATGGCTACACCTTC.